This T cell receptor beta chain was profiled in a study of regulatory T cells in long-lasting Graves disease. Study background: Persistent cases took antithyroid drugs over 5 years and stayed TSH receptor antibody positive.

Assembly of TCR beta libraries relied on iRepertoire HTBI primers together with Arm-PCR of CDR3 regions. Using its own MiXCR run on the multiplex PCR reads, TCRdb lists one record per CDR3 protein. Among around 460,000 distinct CDR3 sequences listed, approximately 22% were seen once. Germline V gene sequence: CDR1 MNHEY, CDR2 SVGAGI. V lost 0 bases, J lost 4 bases, and 6 bases stayed unmatched. This CDR3 has 16 residues. This clonotype was counted between two and nine times. Its antigen remains unidentified. General study findings and limits: Shared public clonotypes totalled 2,741 in persistent patients, compared with some 920 in new patients. Accuracy was possibly reduced by small sample size.

Time point defined: persistent/refractory GD, antithyroid drugs over 5 years with positive TRAb. Extracted RNA from PBMCs served as the source of the TCR library. Investigators report Graves' disease was diagnosed under American Thyroid Association guidelines. Sample: peripheral blood mononuclear cells (PBMCs), taken when the disease was refractory, from a patient treated with antithyroid drugs. The receptor was isolated from a female donor with Graves disease. The chain joins TRBV6-5 to TRBJ2-5; 9 bases map to TRBD1. The CDR3 DNA reads TGTGCCAGCAGTTACTCTCCGGGACAGGGCGGAGAGACCCAGTACTTC. This gives the protein CASSYSPGQGGETQYF.